This TCR beta chain emerged from a study of identical twins. Regarding the study as a whole: Out-of-frame sharing of TCR alpha in monozygotic twins was underestimated by models.

This clonotype was seen repeatedly, ten times or more. Its target is unknown. TCRdb analysed the 5' RACE reads with MiXCR anew, one entry per CDR3 protein. The sample lists 1.5 million to 2 million distinct CDR3 sequences; about 32% were seen once. The specimen was cord blood. This receptor was taken from a newborn girl in good health.

Here the CDR3 DNA reads TGCGCCAGCAGGACTAGCGGGGGGGCCTACGAGCAGTACTTC. Translated, it gives CASRTSGGAYEQYF. V and J are TRBV10-1 and TRBJ2-7; 14 nucleotides line up with TRBD2. This CDR3 spans 14 amino acids. V gave up 6 bases and J gave up 2 bases; unmatched junction bases: 0. From germline, CDR1 is WNHNN and CDR2 SYGVQD (reference sequence).